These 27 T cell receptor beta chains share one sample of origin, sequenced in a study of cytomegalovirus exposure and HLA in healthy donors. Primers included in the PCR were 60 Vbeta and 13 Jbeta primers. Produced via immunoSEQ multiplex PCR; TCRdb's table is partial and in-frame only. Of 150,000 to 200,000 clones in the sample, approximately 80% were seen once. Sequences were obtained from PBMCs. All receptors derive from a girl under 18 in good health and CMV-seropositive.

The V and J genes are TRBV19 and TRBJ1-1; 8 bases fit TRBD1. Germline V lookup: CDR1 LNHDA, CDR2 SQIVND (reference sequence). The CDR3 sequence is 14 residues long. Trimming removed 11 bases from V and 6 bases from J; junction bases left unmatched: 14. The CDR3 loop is CAGRAGGASSEAFF. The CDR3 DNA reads TGTGCCGGTCGCGCAGGGGGCGCATCCTCTGAAGCTTTCTTT.

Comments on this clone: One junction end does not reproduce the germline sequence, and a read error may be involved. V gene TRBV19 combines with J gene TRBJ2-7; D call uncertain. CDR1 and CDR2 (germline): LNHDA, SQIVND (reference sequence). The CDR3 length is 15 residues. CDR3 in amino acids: CASSVDLRHSYEQYF. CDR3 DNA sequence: TGTGCCAGTAGTGTAGATCTGAGGCACTCCTACGAGCAGTACTTC.

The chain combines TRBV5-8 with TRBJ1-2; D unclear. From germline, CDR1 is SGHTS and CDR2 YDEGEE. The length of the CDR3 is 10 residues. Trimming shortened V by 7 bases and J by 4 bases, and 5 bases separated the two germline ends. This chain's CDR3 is CASASYGYTF. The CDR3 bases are TGTGCCAGCGCTAGCTATGGCTACACCTTC.

DNA for the CDR3: TGTGCCAGCAGCTCTGTCCTAACAGAGACCCAGTACTTC. Protein product: CASSSVLTETQYF. The genes are TRBV5-6 and TRBJ2-5; no clear D. The CDR3 runs to 13 residues. Germline loops: CDR1 SGHDT, CDR2 YYEEEE. Between the trimmed V and J ends, which lost 3 bases and 4 bases, there was a span of 10 bases.

DNA of the CDR3: TGTGCCAGTGGAGACGCTAGCAATCAGCCCCAGCATTTT. Translated, it gives CASGDASNQPQHF. The genes are TRBV6-6 and TRBJ1-5, with D uncertain. V lost 9 bases and J lost 0, with 9 bases in between. CDR3 length: 13 residues. Looked up from germline, CDR1 is MNHNY and CDR2 is SVGAGI (reference sequence).

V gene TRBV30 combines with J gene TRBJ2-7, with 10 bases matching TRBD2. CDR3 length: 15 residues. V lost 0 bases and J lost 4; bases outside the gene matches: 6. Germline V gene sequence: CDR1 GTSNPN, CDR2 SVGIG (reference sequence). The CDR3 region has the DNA TGTGCCTGGAGTGTCGTGGCTAGCGGGAGTTACGAGCAGTACTTC. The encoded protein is CAWSVVASGSYEQYF.

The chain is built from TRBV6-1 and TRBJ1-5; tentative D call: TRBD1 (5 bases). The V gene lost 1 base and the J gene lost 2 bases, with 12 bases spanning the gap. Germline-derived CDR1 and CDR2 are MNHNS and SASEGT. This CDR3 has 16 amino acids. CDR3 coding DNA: TGTGCCAGCAGTGAAGAGGGGCTCTGGGGCAATCAGCCCCAGCATTTT. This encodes CASSEEGLWGNQPQHF.

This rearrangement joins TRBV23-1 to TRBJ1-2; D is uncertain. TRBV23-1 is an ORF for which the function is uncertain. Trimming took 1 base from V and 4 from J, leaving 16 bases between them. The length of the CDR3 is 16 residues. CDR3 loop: CASSQFPHRDGYGYTF. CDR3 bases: TGCGCCAGCAGTCAATTCCCCCACAGAGATGGCTATGGCTACACCTTC.

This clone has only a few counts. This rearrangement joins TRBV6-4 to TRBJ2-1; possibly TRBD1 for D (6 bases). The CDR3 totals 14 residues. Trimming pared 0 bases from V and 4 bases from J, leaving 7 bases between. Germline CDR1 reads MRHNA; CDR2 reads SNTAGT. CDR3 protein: CASSDSGQYNEQFF. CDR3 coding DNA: TGTGCCAGCAGTGACTCAGGACAGTACAATGAGCAGTTCTTC.

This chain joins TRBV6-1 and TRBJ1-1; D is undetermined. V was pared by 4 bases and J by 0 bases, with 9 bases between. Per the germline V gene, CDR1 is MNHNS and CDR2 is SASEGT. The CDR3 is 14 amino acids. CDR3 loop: CASSVRILNTEAFF. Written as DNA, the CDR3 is TGTGCCAGCAGTGTGCGAATCCTGAACACTGAAGCTTTCTTT.

The CDR3 here is CASSLALTGEDTEAFF. CDR3 bases: TGCGCCAGCAGCTTGGCGTTGACAGGCGAGGACACTGAAGCTTTCTTT. V gene TRBV5-1 combines with J gene TRBJ1-1; a possible D gene is TRBD1 (6 bases). CDR1 is SGHRS and CDR2 is YFSETQ in the germline V gene. V was clipped by 0 bases and J by 3 bases, with 15 bases between them. This CDR3 comprises 16 residues.

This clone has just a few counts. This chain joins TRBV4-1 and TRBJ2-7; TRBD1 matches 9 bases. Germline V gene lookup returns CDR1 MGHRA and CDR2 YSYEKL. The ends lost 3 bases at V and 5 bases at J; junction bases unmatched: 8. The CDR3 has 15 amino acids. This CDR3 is CASSHHPGQGNEQYF. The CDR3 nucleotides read TGCGCCAGCAGCCATCACCCGGGACAGGGTAACGAGCAGTACTTC.

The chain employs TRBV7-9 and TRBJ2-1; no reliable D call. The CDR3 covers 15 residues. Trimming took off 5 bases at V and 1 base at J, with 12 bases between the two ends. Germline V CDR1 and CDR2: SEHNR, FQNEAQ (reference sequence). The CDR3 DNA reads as TGTGCCAGCAGCACCACAAGAAGATCCTACAATGAGCAGTTCTTC. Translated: CASSTTRRSYNEQFF. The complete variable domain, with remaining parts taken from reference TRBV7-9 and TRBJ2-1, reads DTGVSQNPRHKITKRGQNVTFRCDPISEHNRLYWYRQTLGQGPEFLTYFQNEAQLEKSRLLSDRFSAERPKGSFSTLEIQRTEQGDSAMYLCASSTTRRSYNEQFFGPGTRLTVL.

The CDR3 DNA reads TGTGCCAGCAGCCCGGGGAAGGGCTACGAGCAGTACTTC. Protein product: CASSPGKGYEQYF. The V call is TRBV5-4, the J call TRBJ2-7; possible D gene TRBD2, 5 bases. V was trimmed by 4 bases and J by 3 bases, leaving 11 bases between them. Germline CDR1 and CDR2: SGHNT and YYREEE (reference sequence). The length of the CDR3 is 13 residues. Full variable domain (outside the CDR3, taken from reference TRBV5-4 and TRBJ2-7): ETGVTQSPTHLIKTRGQQVTLRCSSQSGHNTVSWYQQALGQGPQFIFQYYREEENGRGNFPPRFSGLQFPNYSSELNVNALELDDSALYLCASSPGKGYEQYFGPGTRLTVT.

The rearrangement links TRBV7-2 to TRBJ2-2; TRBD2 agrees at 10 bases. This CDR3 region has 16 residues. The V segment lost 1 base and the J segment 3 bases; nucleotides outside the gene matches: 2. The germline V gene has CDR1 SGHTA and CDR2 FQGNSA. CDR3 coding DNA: TGTGCCAGCAGCTTAGGGACTAGCGGCTACACCGGGGAGCTGTTTTTT. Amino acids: CASSLGTSGYTGELFF.

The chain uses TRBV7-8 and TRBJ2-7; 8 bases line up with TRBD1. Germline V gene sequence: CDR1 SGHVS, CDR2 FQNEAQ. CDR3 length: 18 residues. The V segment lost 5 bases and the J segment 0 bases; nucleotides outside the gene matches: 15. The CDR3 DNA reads TGTGCCAGCAGCCGAAGGCCGGCTCAGGGGGCCCACTCCTACGAGCAGTACTTC. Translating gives CASSRRPAQGAHSYEQYF.

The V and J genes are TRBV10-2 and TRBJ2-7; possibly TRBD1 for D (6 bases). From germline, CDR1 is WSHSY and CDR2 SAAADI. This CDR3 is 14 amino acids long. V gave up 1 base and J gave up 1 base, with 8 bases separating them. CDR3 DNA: TGCGCCAGCAGTGAGTTGGGGGCATCCTACGAGCAGTACTTC. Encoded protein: CASSELGASYEQYF.

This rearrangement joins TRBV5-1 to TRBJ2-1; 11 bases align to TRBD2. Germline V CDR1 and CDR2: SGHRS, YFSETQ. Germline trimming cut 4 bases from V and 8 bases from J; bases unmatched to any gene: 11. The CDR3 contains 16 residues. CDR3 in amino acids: CASSPGVIAGGYEQFF. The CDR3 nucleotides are TGCGCCAGCAGCCCCGGAGTGATAGCGGGAGGGTATGAGCAGTTCTTC.

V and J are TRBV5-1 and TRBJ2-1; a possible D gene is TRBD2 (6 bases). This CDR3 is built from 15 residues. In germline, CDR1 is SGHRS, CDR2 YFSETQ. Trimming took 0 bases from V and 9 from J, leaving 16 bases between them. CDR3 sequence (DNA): TGCGCCAGCAGCTTGGACACCAGGGCCGGGGGTGAGCAGTTCTTC. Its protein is CASSLDTRAGGEQFF.

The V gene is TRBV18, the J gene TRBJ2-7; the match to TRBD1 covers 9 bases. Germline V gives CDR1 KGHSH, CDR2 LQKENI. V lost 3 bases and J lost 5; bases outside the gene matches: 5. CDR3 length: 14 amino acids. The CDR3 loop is CASSPGQGGHEQYF. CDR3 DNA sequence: TGTGCCAGCTCACCGGGACAGGGTGGGCACGAGCAGTACTTC.

The CDR3 DNA reads TGTGCCAGCAGTTACTCGATCGGCCAGGCAGATACGCAGTATTTT. It encodes CASSYSIGQADTQYF. The chain uses TRBV6-5 and TRBJ2-3; D is undetermined. The V and J ends lost 0 bases and 4 bases respectively, with 11 bases between them. The CDR3 is made up of 15 amino acids. Germline CDR1 MNHEY, CDR2 SVGAGI.

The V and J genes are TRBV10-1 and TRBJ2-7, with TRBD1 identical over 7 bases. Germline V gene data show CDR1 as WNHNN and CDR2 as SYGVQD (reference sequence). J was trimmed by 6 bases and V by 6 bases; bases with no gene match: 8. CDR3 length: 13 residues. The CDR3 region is CASSPGTDSEQYF. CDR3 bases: TGCGCCAGCAGCCCCGGGACAGATAGCGAGCAGTACTTC.

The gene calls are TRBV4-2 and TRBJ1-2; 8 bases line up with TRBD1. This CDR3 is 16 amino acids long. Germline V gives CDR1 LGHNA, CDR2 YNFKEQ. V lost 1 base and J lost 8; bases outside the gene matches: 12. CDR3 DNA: TGTGCCAGCAGCCAAGTACCGGGACAGGAGGTGACCGGCTACACCTTC. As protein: CASSQVPGQEVTGYTF.

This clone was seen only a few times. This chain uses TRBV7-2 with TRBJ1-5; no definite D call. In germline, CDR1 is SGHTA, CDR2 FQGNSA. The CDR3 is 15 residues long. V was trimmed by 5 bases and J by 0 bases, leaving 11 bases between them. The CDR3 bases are TGTGCCAGCAGCCAACGAGATAATAGCAATCAGCCCCAGCATTTT. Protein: CASSQRDNSNQPQHF. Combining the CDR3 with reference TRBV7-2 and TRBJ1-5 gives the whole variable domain GAGVSQSPSNKVTEKGKDVELRCDPISGHTALYWYRQSLGQGLEFLIYFQGNSAPDKSGLPSDRFSAERTGGSVSTLTIQRTQQEDSAVYLCASSQRDNSNQPQHFGDGTRLSIL.

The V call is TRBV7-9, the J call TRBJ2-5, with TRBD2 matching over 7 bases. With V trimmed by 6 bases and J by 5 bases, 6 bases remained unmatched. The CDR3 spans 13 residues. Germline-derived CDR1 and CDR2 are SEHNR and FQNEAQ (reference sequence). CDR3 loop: CASRGLAVETQYF. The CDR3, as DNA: TGTGCCAGCAGAGGTCTAGCGGTCGAGACCCAGTACTTC.

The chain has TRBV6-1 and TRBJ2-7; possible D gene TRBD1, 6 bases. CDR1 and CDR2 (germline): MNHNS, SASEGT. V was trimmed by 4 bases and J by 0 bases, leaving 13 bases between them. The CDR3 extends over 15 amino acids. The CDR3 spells CASSGWDISSYEQYF. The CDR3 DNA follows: TGTGCCAGCAGTGGTTGGGACATTAGCTCCTACGAGCAGTACTTC.

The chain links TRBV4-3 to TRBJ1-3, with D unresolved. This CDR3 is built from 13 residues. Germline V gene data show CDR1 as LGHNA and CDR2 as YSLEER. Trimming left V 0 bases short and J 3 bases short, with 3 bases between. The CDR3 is CASSQERGNTIYF. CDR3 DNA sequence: TGCGCCAGCAGCCAAGAGCGTGGAAACACCATATATTTT.